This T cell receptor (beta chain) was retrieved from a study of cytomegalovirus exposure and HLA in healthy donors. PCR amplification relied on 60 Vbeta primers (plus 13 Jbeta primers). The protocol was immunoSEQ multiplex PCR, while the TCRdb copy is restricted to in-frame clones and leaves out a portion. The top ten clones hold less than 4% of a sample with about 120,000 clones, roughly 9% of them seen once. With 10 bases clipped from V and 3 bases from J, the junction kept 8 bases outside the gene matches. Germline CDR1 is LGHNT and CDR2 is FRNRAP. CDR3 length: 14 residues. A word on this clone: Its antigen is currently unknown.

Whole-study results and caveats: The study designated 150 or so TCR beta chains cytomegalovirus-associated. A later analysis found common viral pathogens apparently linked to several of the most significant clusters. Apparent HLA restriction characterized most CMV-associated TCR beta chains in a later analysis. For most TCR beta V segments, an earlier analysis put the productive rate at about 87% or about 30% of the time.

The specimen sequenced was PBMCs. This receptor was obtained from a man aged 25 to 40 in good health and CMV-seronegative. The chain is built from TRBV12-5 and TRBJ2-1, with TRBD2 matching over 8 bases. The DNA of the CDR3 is TGTGCTATCCAAAGCGGGGGCGTCTACAATGAGCAGTTCTTC. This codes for CAIQSGGVYNEQFF.